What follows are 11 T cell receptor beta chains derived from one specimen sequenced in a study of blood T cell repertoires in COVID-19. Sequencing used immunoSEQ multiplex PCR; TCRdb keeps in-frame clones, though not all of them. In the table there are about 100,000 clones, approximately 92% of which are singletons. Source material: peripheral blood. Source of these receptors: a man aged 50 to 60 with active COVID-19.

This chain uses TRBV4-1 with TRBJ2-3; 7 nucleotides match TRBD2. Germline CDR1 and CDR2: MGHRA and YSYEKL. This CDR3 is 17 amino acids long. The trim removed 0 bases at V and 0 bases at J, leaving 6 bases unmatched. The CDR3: CASSQEPSGRSTDTQYF. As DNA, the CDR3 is TGCGCCAGCAGCCAAGAACCTAGCGGAAGAAGCACAGATACGCAGTATTTT.

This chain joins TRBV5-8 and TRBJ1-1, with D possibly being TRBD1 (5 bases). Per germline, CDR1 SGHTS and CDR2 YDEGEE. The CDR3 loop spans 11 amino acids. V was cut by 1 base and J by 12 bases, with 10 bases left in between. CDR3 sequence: CASSLRGGTFF. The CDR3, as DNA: TGTGCCAGCAGCTTGAGGGGTGGGACTTTCTTT.

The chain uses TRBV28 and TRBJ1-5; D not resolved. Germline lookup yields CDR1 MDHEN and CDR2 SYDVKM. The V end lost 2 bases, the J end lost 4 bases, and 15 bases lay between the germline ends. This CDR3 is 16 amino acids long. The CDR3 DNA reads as TGTGCCAGCAGTTTAGGGTATACGGAGAATAATCAGCCCCAGCATTTT. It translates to CASSLGYTENNQPQHF.

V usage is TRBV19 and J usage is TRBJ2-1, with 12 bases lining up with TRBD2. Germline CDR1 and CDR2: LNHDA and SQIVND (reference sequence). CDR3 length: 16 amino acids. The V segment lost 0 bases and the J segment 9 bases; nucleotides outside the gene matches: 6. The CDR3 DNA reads TGTGCCAGTAGTATAGATCCAAGACTAGCGGGAGTTGAGCAGTTCTTC. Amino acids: CASSIDPRLAGVEQFF.

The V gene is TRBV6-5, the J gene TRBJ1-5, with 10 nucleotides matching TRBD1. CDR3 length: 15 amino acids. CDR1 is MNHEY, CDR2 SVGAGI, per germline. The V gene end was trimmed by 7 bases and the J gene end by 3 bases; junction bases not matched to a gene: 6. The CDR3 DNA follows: TGTGCCAGCACCACCGGGACAGGGGCCAATCAGCCCCAGCATTTT. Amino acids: CASTTGTGANQPQHF.

For the CDR3, the DNA is TGTGCCAGTAGTATGGTGAGCAGGGCCACTGAAGCTTTCTTT. Translating it yields CASSMVSRATEAFF. This sequence joins TRBV19 and TRBJ1-1, with D perhaps matching TRBD1 (5 bases). V was trimmed by 3 bases and J by 4 bases, leaving 12 bases between them. The CDR3 runs to 14 residues. Germline lookup yields CDR1 LNHDA and CDR2 SQIVND (reference sequence). The entire variable domain, with the rest obtained from reference TRBV19 and TRBJ1-1, is as follows: DGGITQSPKYLFRKEGQNVTLSCEQNLNHDAMYWYRQDPGQGLRLIYYSQIVNDFQKGDIAEGYSVSREKKESFPLTVTSAQKNPTAFYLCASSMVSRATEAFFGQGTRLTVV.

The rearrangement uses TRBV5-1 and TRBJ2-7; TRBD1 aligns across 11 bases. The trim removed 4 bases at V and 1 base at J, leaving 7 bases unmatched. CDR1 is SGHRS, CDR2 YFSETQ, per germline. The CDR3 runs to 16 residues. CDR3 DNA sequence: TGCGCCAGCAGCCTACTGGACAGGGGGCAATCCTACGAGCAGTACTTC. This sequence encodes CASSLLDRGQSYEQYF.

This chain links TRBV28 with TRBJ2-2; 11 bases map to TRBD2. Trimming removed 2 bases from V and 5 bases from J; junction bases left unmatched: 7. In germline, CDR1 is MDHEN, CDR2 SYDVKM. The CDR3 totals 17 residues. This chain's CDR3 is CASSLASGTSGTGELFF. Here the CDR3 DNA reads TGTGCCAGCAGTTTAGCCTCCGGGACTAGCGGAACCGGGGAGCTGTTTTTT.

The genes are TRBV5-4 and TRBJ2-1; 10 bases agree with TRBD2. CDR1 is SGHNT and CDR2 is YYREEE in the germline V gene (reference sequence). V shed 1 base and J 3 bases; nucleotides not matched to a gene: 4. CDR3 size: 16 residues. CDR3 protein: CASSLPGLASYNEQFF. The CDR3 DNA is TGTGCCAGCAGCTTGCCGGGACTAGCGAGCTACAATGAGCAGTTCTTC.

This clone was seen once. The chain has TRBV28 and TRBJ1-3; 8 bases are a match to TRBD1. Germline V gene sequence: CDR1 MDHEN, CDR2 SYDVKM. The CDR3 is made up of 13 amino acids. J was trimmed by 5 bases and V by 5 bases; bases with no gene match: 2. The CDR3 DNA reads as TGTGCCAGCAGTCAGGGGGCGAGAAACACCATATATTTT. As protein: CASSQGARNTIYF.

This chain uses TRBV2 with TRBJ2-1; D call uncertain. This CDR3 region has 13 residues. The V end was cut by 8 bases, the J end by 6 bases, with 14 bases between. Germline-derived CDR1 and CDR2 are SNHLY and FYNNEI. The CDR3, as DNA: TGTGCCAGCGGTCCCCTAGACGGCAATGAGCAGTTCTTC. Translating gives CASGPLDGNEQFF.